The clone carrying this TCR beta chain was observed a few times. These data come from a study of response to subunit inactivated influenza vaccine. TCRdb fed the RT-PCR reads into MiXCR, producing one record per CDR3 protein. The table records roughly 550,000 distinct CDR3 sequences, under 25% of them present only once. Trimming left V 6 bases short and J 1 base short, with 9 bases between. The CDR3 runs to 12 residues. Germline CDR1 and CDR2: DFQATT and SNEGSKA (reference sequence). These same records also appear under a second study, on T cells expressing NK-cell markers. That study reports: TCR beta cDNA was made by 5'RACE template switching with UMIs. Sorted CD3+CD56-NKG2C+, CD3+CD56+NKG2C+ and CD3+CD56+NKG2C- T cells supplied the TCR beta repertoires.

This receptor was obtained from a man over 45 who received an inactivated influenza vaccine. The J gene is TRBJ1-2, the V gene TRBV20-1; no definite D call. The starting material was CD4+ T cells sorted from PBMCs, obtained 11 to 12 days after vaccination. DNA for the CDR3: TGCAGTGCACCGGAGGATAACTATGGCTACACCTTC. Protein: CSAPEDNYGYTF.